These 20 T cell receptor beta chains were sequenced from one sample in a study of shared T cell receptors in the human thymus. The method was immunoSEQ multiplex PCR; TCRdb's version includes in-frame clones alone and lacks a portion of them. The sample shows hundreds of thousands of clones, around 87% of them seen only once. This sample also appeared in a second study, on human thymus T cells.

The sequencing input was thymocytes. These TCRs come from a boy in the first two years of life with a congenital heart defect.

This clone appeared a few times. The CDR3 DNA sequence: TGTGCCAGCAATTCGTCAACAGGGGCGCACACTGAAGCTTTCTTT. This sequence encodes CASNSSTGAHTEAFF. The chain links TRBV6-6 to TRBJ1-1; 7 nucleotides agree with TRBD1. V dropped 7 bases and J dropped 3; count of bases not matched to a gene: 11. From germline, CDR1 is MNHNY and CDR2 SVGAGI (reference sequence). The CDR3 extends over 15 amino acids.

This clone came up a few times. The rearrangement links TRBV27 to TRBJ2-7, with D maybe TRBD2 (7 bases). Trimming shortened V by 5 bases and J by 6 bases, and 26 bases separated the two germline ends. Germline CDR1 MNHEY, CDR2 SMNVEV (reference sequence). The CDR3 has 17 amino acids. The CDR3 region is CASSAKGGLPGVGEQYF. In DNA, the CDR3 is TGTGCCAGCAGTGCCAAGGGGGGACTACCAGGGGTGGGCGAGCAGTACTTC.

This clone is a singleton in its sample. CDR3 in DNA: TGTGCCAGCAGTGAACCCCCAGACAGGGCCCCTAACTATAGCAATCAGCCCCAGCATTTT. Its protein product is CASSEPPDRAPNYSNQPQHF. The gene calls are TRBV6-1 and TRBJ1-5; 7 bases are a match to TRBD1. The length of the CDR3 is 20 residues. The germline CDR1 and CDR2 sequences are MNHNS and SASEGT. V lost 2 bases, J lost 0 bases, and 16 bases stayed unmatched.

CDR3 sequence: CATSTAGTNEKLFF. DNA for the CDR3: TGTGCCACCAGCACGGCAGGGACTAATGAAAAACTGTTTTTT. The gene calls are TRBV15 and TRBJ1-4; possible D gene TRBD1, 5 bases. The germline V gene has CDR1 LNHNV and CDR2 YYDKDF (reference sequence). V was cut by 4 bases and J by 2 bases, with 8 bases left in between. The CDR3 is 14 residues long.

The chain is built from TRBV28 and TRBJ2-7; 9 bases align to TRBD1. J gave up 2 bases and V 5 bases, and 7 bases lay outside the gene matches. Germline CDR1 reads MDHEN; CDR2 reads SYDVKM. This CDR3 is 15 amino acids long. In nucleotides, the CDR3 is TGTGCCAGCAGTACTCCGGGACAGGGAACCTACGAGCAGTACTTC. It translates to CASSTPGQGTYEQYF.

In this sample, this clone turned up a few times. The V call is TRBV5-4, the J call TRBJ2-7, with 10 positions matching TRBD2. Germline V CDR1 and CDR2: SGHNT, YYREEE (reference sequence). The CDR3 is 16 residues long. V lost 2 bases to trimming and J lost 3 bases; unmatched junction nucleotides: 8. The CDR3 DNA reads TGTGCCAGCAGCTTTGGGAGGGCTAGCGGGAGCTACGAGCAGTACTTC. This translates into CASSFGRASGSYEQYF.

This clone appeared once. J is TRBJ2-1 and V is TRBV7-2; TRBD1 matches at 9 bases. The CDR3 runs 16 residues. The ends lost 5 bases at V and 0 bases at J; junction bases unmatched: 5. Per the germline V gene, CDR1 is SGHTA and CDR2 is FQGNSA. This CDR3 is CASSPGTGSSYNEQFF. The CDR3 DNA follows: TGTGCCAGCAGCCCAGGGACAGGGAGCTCCTACAATGAGCAGTTCTTC.

The V gene is TRBV6-1, the J gene TRBJ1-2; tentatively, D is TRBD1 (6 bases). The CDR3 runs 15 residues. Germline lookup yields CDR1 MNHNS and CDR2 SASEGT. Trimming removed 7 bases from V and 4 bases from J, with 19 bases in between. The CDR3: CASTFHRVRSYGYTF. In nucleotides, the CDR3 is TGTGCCAGCACCTTTCACAGGGTTAGATCCTATGGCTACACCTTC.

The V gene is TRBV18, the J gene TRBJ2-7, with 9 bases identical to TRBD1. CDR1 is KGHSH and CDR2 is LQKENI in the germline V gene. The CDR3 sequence is 18 residues long. The V and J ends lost 6 bases and 4 bases, in that order; junction bases with no gene match: 19. CDR3 sequence (DNA): TGTGCCAGCTCCCCCGGAGCTATAAGGGACAGGGTAGGATACGAGCAGTACTTC. This gives the protein CASSPGAIRDRVGYEQYF.

This chain links TRBV4-1 with TRBJ1-3, with D unclear. There are 20 residues in the CDR3. Germline CDR1 MGHRA, CDR2 YSYEKL. Trimming pared 4 bases from V and 2 bases from J, leaving 27 bases between. The CDR3 is CASSPLPGSKVKTTGNTIYF. The CDR3, as DNA: TGCGCCAGCAGCCCCCTACCGGGGAGTAAGGTAAAGACGACTGGAAACACCATATATTTT.

The chain joins TRBV30 to TRBJ2-1; 7 bases line up with TRBD1. This CDR3 spans 15 amino acids. The V gene's germline CDR1 is GTSNPN and CDR2 SVGIG (reference sequence). The junction had 10 bases not matched to a gene; V was cut back by 0 bases and J by 8 bases. The CDR3 reads CAWSVPEQGPHEQFF. The CDR3 DNA reads TGTGCCTGGAGTGTACCCGAACAGGGGCCGCATGAGCAGTTCTTC.

The chain carries TRBV19 and TRBJ2-1; perhaps TRBD2 as D (6 bases). The germline gives CDR1 LNHDA, CDR2 SQIVND (reference sequence). The CDR3 consists of 10 residues. Trimming took off 9 bases at V and 12 bases at J, with 12 bases between the two ends. The CDR3 loop is CARGLPGQFF. CDR3 bases: TGTGCCAGAGGACTACCGGGGCAGTTCTTC.

The rearrangement uses TRBV2 and TRBJ1-2, with TRBD1 identical over 7 bases. The V and J ends lost 6 bases and 0 bases, in that order; junction bases with no gene match: 7. Per the germline V gene, CDR1 is SNHLY and CDR2 is FYNNEI. The CDR3 is made up of 15 amino acids. The CDR3 reads CASRRLGQSNYGYTF. The CDR3 bases are TGTGCCAGCAGAAGATTGGGACAGTCTAACTATGGCTACACCTTC.

CDR3 region: CATLLTDTQYF. The CDR3 nucleotides are TGTGCCACCCTCCTCACAGATACGCAGTATTTT. This chain uses TRBV25-1 with TRBJ2-3; D unclear. Trimming shortened V by 10 bases and J by 2 bases, and 7 bases separated the two germline ends. This CDR3 comprises 11 residues. Germline CDR1 reads MGHDK; CDR2 reads SYGVNS.

The chain carries TRBV19 and TRBJ2-7; unclear D gene. The CDR3 is made up of 13 amino acids. The germline V and J ends were trimmed by 3 bases and 7 bases, with 13 bases remaining between them. Germline V gene data show CDR1 as LNHDA and CDR2 as SQIVND (reference sequence). The CDR3 loop is CASSISVFGEQYF. Written as DNA, the CDR3 is TGTGCCAGTAGTATTTCCGTCTTCGGGGAGCAGTACTTC.

V gene TRBV5-8 combines with J gene TRBJ1-2; D is possibly TRBD1 (5 bases). In germline, CDR1 is SGHTS, CDR2 YDEGEE. V was cut by 0 bases and J by 1 base, with 19 bases left in between. The CDR3 contains 18 residues. In nucleotides, the CDR3 is TGTGCCAGCAGCTTGGCCGGACAAGGAGTACTAAGTAACTATGGCTACACCTTC. This gives the protein CASSLAGQGVLSNYGYTF.

The J gene is TRBJ2-1, the V gene TRBV28; perhaps TRBD2 as D (5 bases). The CDR3 consists of 14 residues. V lost 7 bases to trimming and J lost 3 bases, with 13 bases between them. Germline CDR1 reads MDHEN; CDR2 reads SYDVKM. CDR3 sequence (DNA): TGTGCCAGCACGGTGGACGGACTCTACAATGAGCAGTTCTTC. Residues: CASTVDGLYNEQFF.

Only one count was recorded for this clone. The chain couples TRBV11-2 to TRBJ1-1; no clear D. V shed 2 bases and J shed 6 bases, with 10 bases lying between them. CDR1 is SGHAT, CDR2 FQNNGV, per germline. This CDR3 has 13 residues. The CDR3 reads CASSLRKGAEAFF. The DNA for the CDR3 is TGTGCCAGCAGCTTAAGGAAGGGAGCTGAAGCTTTCTTT.

This clone occurred a few times. The chain joins TRBV6-6 to TRBJ1-4; D not resolved. Germline loops: CDR1 MNHNY, CDR2 SVGAGI (reference sequence). The CDR3 consists of 13 residues. Trimming stripped 6 bases from V and 3 bases from J, with 8 bases between. CDR3 amino acids: CASSGRPNEKLFF. CDR3 sequence (DNA): TGTGCCAGCAGCGGCAGGCCTAATGAAAAACTGTTTTTT.

The J gene is TRBJ2-1, the V gene TRBV4-1; 8 nucleotides agree with TRBD2. CDR3 length: 16 amino acids. The trim removed 5 bases at V and 5 bases at J, leaving 11 bases unmatched. Germline V gene data show CDR1 as MGHRA and CDR2 as YSYEKL. This CDR3 reads CASSSFSGRENNEQFF. CDR3 DNA sequence: TGCGCCAGCAGCTCCTTTTCCGGGAGGGAGAACAATGAGCAGTTCTTC.